This TCR beta chain was captured by sequencing in a study of T cell responses to AZD1222 COVID-19 vaccine. A remark on this clone: Its antigen is unknown.

Libraries were prepared by immunoSEQ multiplex PCR; TCRdb keeps only in-frame clonotypes and omits some of them. The table shows 75,000 to 90,000 clones, with about 83% occurring only once. Findings and caveats of the study: Clonal diversity may have been underestimated in mostly white British donors. Without day 14 samples, only post-peak T cell repertoires were studied. Two AZD1222 administrations were followed by greater Spike-specific TCR breadth and depth. Spike-wide vaccine-associated CD4 TCRs dominated at 160-218 and 743-854.

Trimming shortened V by 4 bases and J by 2 bases, and 12 bases separated the two germline ends. Germline assignment: CDR1 SGHRS and CDR2 YFSETQ. This CDR3 has 14 amino acids. V usage is TRBV5-1 and J usage is TRBJ2-5; D not certain. This sequence was found in an adult in good health. Sequenced here: peripheral blood, sampled on day 0 of AZD1222 vaccination. CDR3 in amino acids: CASSLVGSQETQYF. The CDR3, as DNA: TGCGCCAGCAGCCTGGTAGGTTCTCAAGAGACCCAGTACTTC.